This TCR beta chain emerged from a study of cytomegalovirus exposure and HLA in healthy donors. Germline CDR1 is MNHEY and CDR2 is SMNVEV (reference sequence). The V gene lost 2 bases and the J gene lost 3 bases, with 16 bases spanning the gap. This CDR3 is 16 amino acids long. This clone was observed a handful of times. The antigen is undetermined. Regarding the study as a whole: Many donors carried some public TCRs, although rarity characterized most TCR sequences. In vitro, three CMV-associated chains proved specific for CMV antigens.

Sequenced by immunoSEQ multiplex PCR; TCRdb stores in-frame clones only, minus some. The table lists under 200,000 clones, approximately 86% of them singletons, with 2% to 2.5% in the top ten. The chain couples TRBV27 to TRBJ1-2; maybe TRBD1 (5 bases). The sample consisted of PBMCs. This TCR came from a woman under 30 in good health and CMV-seronegative. The DNA of the CDR3 is TGTGCCAGCAGTTTAGCCGGTGGCAGGGCTCACTATGGCTACACCTTC. Translating it yields CASSLAGGRAHYGYTF.